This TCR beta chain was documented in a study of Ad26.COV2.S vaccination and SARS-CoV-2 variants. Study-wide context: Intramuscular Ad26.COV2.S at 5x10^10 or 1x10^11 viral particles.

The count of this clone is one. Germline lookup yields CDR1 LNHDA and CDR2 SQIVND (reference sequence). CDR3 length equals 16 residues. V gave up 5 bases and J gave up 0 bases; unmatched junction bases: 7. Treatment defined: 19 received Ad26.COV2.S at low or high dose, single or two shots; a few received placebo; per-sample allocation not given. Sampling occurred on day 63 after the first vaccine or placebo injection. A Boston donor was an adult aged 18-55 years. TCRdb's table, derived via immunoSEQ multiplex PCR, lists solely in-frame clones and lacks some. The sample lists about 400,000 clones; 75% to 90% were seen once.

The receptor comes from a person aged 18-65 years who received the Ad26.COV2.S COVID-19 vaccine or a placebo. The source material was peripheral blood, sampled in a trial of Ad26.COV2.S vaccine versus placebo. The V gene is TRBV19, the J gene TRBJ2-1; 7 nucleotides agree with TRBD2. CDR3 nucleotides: TGTGCCAGTAGTCCGTCAGCGGGGAGCTCCTACAATGAGCAGTTCTTC. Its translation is CASSPSAGSSYNEQFF.